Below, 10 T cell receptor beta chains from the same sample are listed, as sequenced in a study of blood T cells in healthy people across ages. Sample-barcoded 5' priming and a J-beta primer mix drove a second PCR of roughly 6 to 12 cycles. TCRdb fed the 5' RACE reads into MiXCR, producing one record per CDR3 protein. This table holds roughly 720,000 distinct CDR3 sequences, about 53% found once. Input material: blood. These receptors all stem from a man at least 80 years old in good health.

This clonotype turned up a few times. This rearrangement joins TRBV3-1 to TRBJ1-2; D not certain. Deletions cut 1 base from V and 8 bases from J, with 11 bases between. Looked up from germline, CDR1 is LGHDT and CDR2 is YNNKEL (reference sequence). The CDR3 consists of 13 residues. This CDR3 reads CASSQGGRVGYTF. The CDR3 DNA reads TGTGCCAGCAGCCAAGGAGGAAGGGTCGGCTACACCTTC.

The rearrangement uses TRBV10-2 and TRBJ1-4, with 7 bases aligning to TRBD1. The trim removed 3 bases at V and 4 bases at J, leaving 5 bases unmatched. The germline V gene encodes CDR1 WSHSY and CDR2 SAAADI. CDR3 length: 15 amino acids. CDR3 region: CASSEGQAYNEKLFF. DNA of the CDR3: TGCGCCAGCAGTGAAGGACAGGCCTATAATGAAAAACTGTTTTTT.

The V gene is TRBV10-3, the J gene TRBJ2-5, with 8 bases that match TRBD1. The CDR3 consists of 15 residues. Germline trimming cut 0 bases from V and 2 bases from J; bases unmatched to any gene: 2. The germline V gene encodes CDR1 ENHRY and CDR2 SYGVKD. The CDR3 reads CAISESTGAQETQYF. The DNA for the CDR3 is TGTGCCATCAGTGAGTCGACAGGGGCTCAAGAGACCCAGTACTTC.

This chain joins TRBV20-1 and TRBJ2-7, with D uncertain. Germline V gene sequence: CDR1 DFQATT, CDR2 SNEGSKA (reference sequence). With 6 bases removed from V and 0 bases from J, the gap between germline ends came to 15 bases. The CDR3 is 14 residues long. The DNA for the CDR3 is TGCAGTGCCAGTTGGAGCGCTAGCTCCTACGAGCAGTACTTC. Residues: CSASWSASSYEQYF.

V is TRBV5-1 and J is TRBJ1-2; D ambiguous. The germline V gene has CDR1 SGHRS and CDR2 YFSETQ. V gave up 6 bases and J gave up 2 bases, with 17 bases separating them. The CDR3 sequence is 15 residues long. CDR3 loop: CASKEEVGTNYGYTF. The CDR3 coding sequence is TGCGCCAGCAAGGAGGAAGTTGGCACCAACTATGGCTACACCTTC.

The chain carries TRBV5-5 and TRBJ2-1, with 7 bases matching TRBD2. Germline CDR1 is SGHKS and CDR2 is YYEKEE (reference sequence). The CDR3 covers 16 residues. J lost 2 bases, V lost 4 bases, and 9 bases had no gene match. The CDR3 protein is CASSMVGGGPYNEQFF. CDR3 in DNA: TGTGCCAGCAGCATGGTTGGGGGAGGGCCCTACAATGAGCAGTTCTTC.

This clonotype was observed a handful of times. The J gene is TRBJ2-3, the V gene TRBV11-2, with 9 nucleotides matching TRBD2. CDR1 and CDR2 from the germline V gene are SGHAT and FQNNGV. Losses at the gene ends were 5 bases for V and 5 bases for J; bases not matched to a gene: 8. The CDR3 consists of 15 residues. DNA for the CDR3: TGTGCCAGCAGCCCAGGGACTAGCCGTGTAGATACGCAGTATTTT. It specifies CASSPGTSRVDTQYF.

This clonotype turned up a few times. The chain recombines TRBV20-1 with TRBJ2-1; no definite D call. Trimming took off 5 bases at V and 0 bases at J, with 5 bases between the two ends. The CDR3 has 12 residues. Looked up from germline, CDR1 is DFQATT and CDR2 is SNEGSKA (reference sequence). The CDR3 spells CSAPSSYNEQFF. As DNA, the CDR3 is TGCAGTGCTCCTAGCTCCTACAATGAGCAGTTCTTC.

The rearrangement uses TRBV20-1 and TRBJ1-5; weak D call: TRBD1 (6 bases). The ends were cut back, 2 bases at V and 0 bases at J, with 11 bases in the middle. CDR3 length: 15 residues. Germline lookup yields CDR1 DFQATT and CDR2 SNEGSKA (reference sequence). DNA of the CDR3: TGCAGTGCTAGACCCGGGGGCACTAGCAATCAGCCCCAGCATTTT. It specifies CSARPGGTSNQPQHF.

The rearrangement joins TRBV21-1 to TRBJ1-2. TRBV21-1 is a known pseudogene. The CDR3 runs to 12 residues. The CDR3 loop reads CASSKGQRGYTF. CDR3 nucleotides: TGTGCCAGCAGCAAGGGACAGCGGGGCTACACCTTC.